This TCR beta chain came from a study of T-cell memory formation after mild COVID-19. Regarding the study as a whole: There was no confirmation that second-wave clones peaking on day 37 were SARS-CoV-2 specific. Those CD4+ clones that contracted were mainly in CM and EM (CD8+ ones in EMRA). In pre-infection memory, a portion of responding clones appeared, which suggested that cross-reactive memory joined.

TCRdb used MiXCR to reprocess the 5' RACE reads, holding one entry per CDR3 protein. The table has about 50,000 distinct CDR3 sequences, about 12% seen once. The J segment lost 3 bases and the V segment lost 2 bases, leaving 4 bases of the junction unmatched. The CDR3 totals 17 residues. Germline-derived CDR1 and CDR2 are LGHDT and YNNKEL (reference sequence). This clonotype was seen a few times. Its antigen is not identified. Material: PBMCs or a T cell subset sorted from them (not recorded which). The receptor's source is a man aged 18 to 29 who had mild COVID-19 (a few samples of this study predate the infection). Cell type and time point are not known. The J gene is TRBJ2-2, the V gene TRBV3-1; 12 positions match TRBD1. For the CDR3, the DNA is TGTGCCAGCAGCCAAACGGGACAGGGGGCCGACACCGGGGAGCTGTTTTTT. This sequence encodes CASSQTGQGADTGELFF. Filled out from reference TRBV3-1 and TRBJ2-2, the complete variable domain reads DTAVSQTPKYLVTQMGNDKSIKCEQNLGHDTMYWYKQDSKKFLKIMFSYNNKELIINETVPNRFSPKSPDKAHLNLHINSLELGDSAVYFCASSQTGQGADTGELFFGEGSRLTVL.